This T cell receptor beta chain stems from a study of T cell repertoires in cytomegalovirus infection. Study information: CMV infection plus the matching HLA type was flagged by public TCR beta signatures.

Remarks on this clonotype: Its antigen remains unidentified.

TCRdb recomputed calls from the reads with MiXCR, one row per CDR3 protein. The sample yields fewer than 85,000 distinct CDR3 sequences, 45% to 50% seen once. Here the sequenced sample was CD8+ T cells from cultured PBMCs, taken from culture after CMV antigen stimulation. The receptor was derived from a human donor in good health (CMV status not recorded). Some clones in this sample may be carry-over from other donors' samples.

CDR3 bases: TGTGCCACCAGCAGAGGGGGGCCAGCTACGAACACTGAAGCTTTCTTT. It translates to CATSRGGPATNTEAFF. The chain is built from TRBV15 and TRBJ1-1; a weak D match, TRBD1 (6 bases). There are 16 residues in the CDR3. Between the trimmed V and J ends, which lost 1 base and 1 base, there was a span of 13 bases. Germline V gene data show CDR1 as LNHNV and CDR2 as YYDKDF (reference sequence). The full variable domain, rest sourced from reference TRBV15 and TRBJ1-1, is DAMVIQNPRYQVTQFGKPVTLSCSQTLNHNVMYWYQQKSSQAPKLLFHYYDKDFNNEADTPDNFQSRRPNTSFCFLDIRSPGLGDTAMYLCATSRGGPATNTEAFFGQGTRLTVV.